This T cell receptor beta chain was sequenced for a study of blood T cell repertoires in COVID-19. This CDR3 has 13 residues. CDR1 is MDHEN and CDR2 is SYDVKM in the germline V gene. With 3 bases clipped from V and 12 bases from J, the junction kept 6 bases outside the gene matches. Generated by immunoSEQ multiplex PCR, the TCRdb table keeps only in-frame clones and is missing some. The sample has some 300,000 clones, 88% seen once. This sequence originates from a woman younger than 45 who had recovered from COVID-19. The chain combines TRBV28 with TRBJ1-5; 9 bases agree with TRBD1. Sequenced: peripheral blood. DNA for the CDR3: TGTGCCAGCAGTTTCCCCGGGACAGGGATCCAGCATTTT. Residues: CASSFPGTGIQHF.